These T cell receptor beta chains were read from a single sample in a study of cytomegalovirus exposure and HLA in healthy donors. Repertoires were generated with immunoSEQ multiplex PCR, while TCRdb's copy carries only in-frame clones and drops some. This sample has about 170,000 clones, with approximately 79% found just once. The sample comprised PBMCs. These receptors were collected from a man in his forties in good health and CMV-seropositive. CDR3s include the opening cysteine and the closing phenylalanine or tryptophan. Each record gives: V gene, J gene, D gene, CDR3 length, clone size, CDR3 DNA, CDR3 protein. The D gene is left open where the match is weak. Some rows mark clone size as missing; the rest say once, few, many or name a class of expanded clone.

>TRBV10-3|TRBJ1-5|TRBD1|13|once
TGTGCCATTTCCGGGACAGTGGGTCAGCCCCAGCATTTT
CAISGTVGQPQHF
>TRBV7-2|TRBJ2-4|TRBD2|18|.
TGTGCCAGCAGCCTAGAGAGGGGGACTAGCGAGAAAAAAAACATTCAGTACTTC
CASSLERGTSEKKNIQYF
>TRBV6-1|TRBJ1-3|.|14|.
TGTGCCAGCGGCCGGGGATACTCTGGAAACACCATATATTTT
CASGRGYSGNTIYF
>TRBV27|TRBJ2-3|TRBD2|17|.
TGTGCCAGCAGTTCTGATCCCCCTAGCGGGATATTACATACGCAGTATTTT
CASSSDPPSGILHTQYF
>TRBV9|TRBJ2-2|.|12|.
TGTGCCAGCAGCGTTCTTGCCGGGGAGCTGTTTTTT
CASSVLAGELFF
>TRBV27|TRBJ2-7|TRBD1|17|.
TGTGCCAGCAGCCCTTTTCCGTCCCGGGGCAGGGGGTACGAGCAGTACTTC
CASSPFPSRGRGYEQYF
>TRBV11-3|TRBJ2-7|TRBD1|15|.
TGTGCCAGCAGCTCTTTACAGGGGGCAGGGTCGGAGCAGTACTTC
CASSSLQGAGSEQYF
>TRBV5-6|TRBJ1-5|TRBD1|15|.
TGTGCCAGCAGCTTGAAGGGACAGGAATATCAGCCCCAGCATTTT
CASSLKGQEYQPQHF
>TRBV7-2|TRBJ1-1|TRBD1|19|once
TGTGCCAGCAGCCGATTTGGGACAGAACAAACCGACATGAACACTGAAGCTTTCTTT
CASSRFGTEQTDMNTEAFF
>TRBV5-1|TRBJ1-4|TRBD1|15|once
TGCGCCAGCAGCACCGGACAGGGATTGGGTGAAAAACTGTTTTTT
CASSTGQGLGEKLFF
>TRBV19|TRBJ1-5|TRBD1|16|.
TGTGCCAGTAGTCCAACCGGGACAGTTTCTTATCAGCCCCAGCATTTT
CASSPTGTVSYQPQHF
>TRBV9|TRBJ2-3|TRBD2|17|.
TGTGCCAGCAGCGCGGGGCGGGGCGGGAGAATTTCAGATACGCAGTATTTT
CASSAGRGGRISDTQYF
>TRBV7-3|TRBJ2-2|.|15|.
TGTGCCAGCAGCTTAGAGACAGATTTCACCGGGGAGCTGTTTTTT
CASSLETDFTGELFF
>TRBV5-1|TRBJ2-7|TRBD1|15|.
TGCGCCAGCAGCTTGGAAGGGACAGGGTCCTACGAGCAGTACTTC
CASSLEGTGSYEQYF
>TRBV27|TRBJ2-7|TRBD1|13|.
TGTGCCAGCAGGGGGGACAGCTCCTACGAGCAGTACTTC
CASRGDSSYEQYF
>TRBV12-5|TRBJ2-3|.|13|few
TGTGCTAGTGGTTCCCCAGGGACAGATACGCAGTATTTT
CASGSPGTDTQYF
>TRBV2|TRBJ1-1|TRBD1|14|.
TGTGCCAGCAGTGGAACAGGGGGCCCCACTGAAGCTTTCTTT
CASSGTGGPTEAFF
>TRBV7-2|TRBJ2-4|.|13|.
TGTGCCAGCAGCCCAGGACAGCTAAACAGTCAGTACTTC
CASSPGQLNSQYF
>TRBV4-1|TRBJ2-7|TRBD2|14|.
TGCGCCAGCAGCCCGTCCGGGGGGACCTACGAGCAGTACTTC
CASSPSGGTYEQYF
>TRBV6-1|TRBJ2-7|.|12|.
TGTGCCAGCAGTGGGCTGTTATACGAGCAGTACTTC
CASSGLLYEQYF
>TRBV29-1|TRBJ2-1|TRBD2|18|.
TGCAGCGTTGAAGTTACCGGGACTAGCGGGTTTTGGGGAAATGAGCAGTTCTTC
CSVEVTGTSGFWGNEQFF
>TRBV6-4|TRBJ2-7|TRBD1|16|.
TGTGCCAGCATCACAAAAGGACAGGGTAGGAGCTACGAGCAGTACTTC
CASITKGQGRSYEQYF
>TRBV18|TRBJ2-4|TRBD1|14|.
TGTGCCAGCTCACCGGACAGGGGTTTAAACAGTCAGTACTTC
CASSPDRGLNSQYF
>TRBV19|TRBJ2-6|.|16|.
TGTGCCAGTAGGAATTCAATCCTATCTGGGGCCAACGTCCTGACTTTC
CASRNSILSGANVLTF
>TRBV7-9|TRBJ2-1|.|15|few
TGTGCCAGCAGCCCCACAGGGACCTCTTACAATGAGCAGTTCTTC
CASSPTGTSYNEQFF
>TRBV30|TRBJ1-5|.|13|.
TGTGCCTGGAGTGTAAGGGGGAGTCAGCCCCAGCATTTT
CAWSVRGSQPQHF
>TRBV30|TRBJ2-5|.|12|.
TGTGCCTGGAGTGGCAGTCAAGAGACCCAGTACTTC
CAWSGSQETQYF
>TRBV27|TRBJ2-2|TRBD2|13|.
TGTGCCACCCAGCGGGAGGAAGACGGGGAGCTGTTTTTT
CATQREEDGELFF
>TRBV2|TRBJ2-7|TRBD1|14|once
TGTGCCAGCAGTGGCTCAGGGGGCCGATACGAGCAGTACTTC
CASSGSGGRYEQYF
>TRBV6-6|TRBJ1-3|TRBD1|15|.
TGTGCCAGCAGCTACGAACAGGGGGCCGGAAACACCATATATTTT
CASSYEQGAGNTIYF
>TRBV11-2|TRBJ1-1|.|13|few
TGTGCCAGCAGCTTAGTACGGGACACTGAAGCTTTCTTT
CASSLVRDTEAFF